One sample yielded the 20 T cell receptor beta chains listed below, sequenced in a study of vaccination and CD4 T cells after COVID-19. Treatment meaning: roughly 11-day PBMC culture with coronavirus spike peptide pools or control peptides (ViraFEST assay). These receptors are not linked to any known antigen. Cultured CD4+ T cell DNA was sequenced using the Oncomine TCR Beta short-read assay. TCRdb fed the PCR reads into MiXCR, producing one record per CDR3 protein. The sample has more than 10,000 distinct CDR3 sequences, roughly 52% seen once. The sequenced sample consisted of CD4+ T cells from blood, cultured in vitro. The receptor source for this set is a human donor who had recovered from COVID-19.

The CDR3 here is CASRKTGTAAYEQYF. In DNA, the CDR3 is TGTGCCAGTAGAAAAACCGGGACAGCTGCCTACGAGCAGTACTTC. The rearrangement joins TRBV19 to TRBJ2-7; 7 nucleotides line up with TRBD1. CDR3 size: 15 residues. CDR1 LNHDA and CDR2 SQIVND come from the germline V gene (reference sequence). V shed 6 bases, J shed 2 bases, and the junction held 10 bases outside the gene matches.

The chain joins TRBV6-5 to TRBJ1-3; D uncertain. CDR3 length equals 14 residues. Germline-derived CDR1 and CDR2 are MNHEY and SVGAGI. Trimming stripped 2 bases from V and 0 bases from J, with 5 bases between. CDR3 protein: CASSYSLSGNTIYF. The CDR3 DNA reads TGTGCCAGCAGTTACAGTCTCTCTGGAAACACCATATATTTT.

This chain connects TRBV12-3 or TRBV12-4 to TRBJ1-5; unclear D gene. V dropped 4 bases and J dropped 2 bases, with 15 bases sitting between them. CDR3 size: 16 residues. The CDR3 here is CASSSNPSGGNQPQHF. CDR3 bases: TGTGCCAGCAGTTCTAACCCTAGCGGTGGCAATCAGCCCCAGCATTTT.

CDR3 bases: TGTGCCAGTAGTATCGGCTACAATGAGCAGTTCTTC. Amino acid sequence: CASSIGYNEQFF. The genes are TRBV19 and TRBJ2-1; D ambiguous. Germline V gene lookup returns CDR1 LNHDA and CDR2 SQIVND (reference sequence). V shed 3 bases and J shed 3 bases, with 3 bases lying between them. The CDR3 has 12 residues.

The rearrangement links TRBV14 to TRBJ1-6; 8 bases are shared with TRBD1. Per germline, CDR1 SGHDN and CDR2 FVKESK. The junction had 5 bases not matched to a gene; V was cut back by 2 bases and J by 8 bases. The length of the CDR3 is 15 residues. The CDR3 bases are TGTGCCAGCAGCCAAACAGGGGGTAGGGATTCACCCCTCCACTTT. As protein: CASSQTGGRDSPLHF.

The CDR3 DNA is TGCGCCAGCAGCTCGGGGGGACCCGATTCACCCCTCCACTTT. Translation gives CASSSGGPDSPLHF. This chain links TRBV5-1 with TRBJ1-6, with D possibly being TRBD1 (5 bases). Trimming removed 3 bases at V and 8 bases at J, with 12 bases between. Germline V gene sequence: CDR1 SGHRS, CDR2 YFSETQ. CDR3 size: 14 residues.

The genes are TRBV28 and TRBJ2-5, with TRBD2 matching 7 bases. The CDR3 covers 14 residues. V was pared by 5 bases and J by 0 bases, with 3 bases of the junction left unmatched. Germline CDR1 reads MDHEN; CDR2 reads SYDVKM. The CDR3 sequence is CASSALAYQETQYF. CDR3 sequence (DNA): TGTGCCAGCAGTGCACTAGCGTACCAAGAGACCCAGTACTTC.

This clonotype has a handful of counts. The chain is built from TRBV20-1 and TRBJ1-1, with D unresolved. Germline values: CDR1 DFQATT, CDR2 SNEGSKA (reference sequence). Trimming cost V 6 bases and J 1 base, with 6 bases left between them. The CDR3 length is 11 residues. CDR3 residues: CSAPENTEAFF. The CDR3 coding sequence is TGCAGTGCGCCAGAGAACACTGAAGCTTTCTTT.

This chain joins TRBV29-1 and TRBJ1-2; D gene ambiguous. V was clipped by 3 bases and J by 6 bases, with 23 bases between them. The CDR3 extends over 16 amino acids. Per germline, CDR1 SQVTM and CDR2 ANQGSEA. Here the CDR3 reads CSVELDGRTSVDGYTF. CDR3 nucleotide sequence: TGCAGCGTTGAGCTCGACGGACGGACGTCTGTCGATGGCTACACCTTC.

This chain connects TRBV7-2 to TRBJ2-7; unclear D gene. V was shortened by 2 bases and J by 3 bases, with 2 bases between the two germline ends. Germline V lookup: CDR1 SGHTA, CDR2 FQGNSA. The CDR3 totals 11 residues. The CDR3 region has the DNA TGTGCCAGCAGCTTATACTACGAGCAGTACTTC. Amino acids: CASSLYYEQYF.

The chain uses TRBV27 and TRBJ2-6; D is ambiguous. Germline V CDR1 and CDR2: MNHEY, SMNVEV (reference sequence). The CDR3 extends over 15 amino acids. Trimming removed 6 bases at V and 0 bases at J, with 9 bases between. The CDR3 DNA is TGTGCCAGCAGCCCAACCGTCTCTGGGGCCAACGTCCTGACTTTC. Translating it yields CASSPTVSGANVLTF.

This clonotype was counted between two and nine times. The chain is built from TRBV20-1 and TRBJ1-5, with 9 bases that match TRBD1. V lost 6 bases to trimming and J lost 3 bases; unmatched junction nucleotides: 9. This CDR3 comprises 15 residues. The germline V gene has CDR1 DFQATT and CDR2 SNEGSKA (reference sequence). Here the CDR3 DNA reads TGCAGTGCGCTACAGGGGGCGAGGAACAATCAGCCCCAGCATTTT. Protein product: CSALQGARNNQPQHF.

The rearrangement links TRBV30 to TRBJ2-1; 7 positions agree with TRBD1. Per the germline V gene, CDR1 is GTSNPN and CDR2 is SVGIG (reference sequence). With V trimmed by 5 bases and J by 7 bases, 5 bases remained unmatched. The CDR3 loop spans 12 amino acids. CDR3 bases: TGTGCCTGGGCCCCACAGGGGAATGAGCAGTTCTTC. Its protein product is CAWAPQGNEQFF.

The chain joins TRBV27 to TRBJ2-7; the D gene is possibly TRBD1 (5 bases). Germline V lookup: CDR1 MNHEY, CDR2 SMNVEV (reference sequence). V lost 3 bases and J 5 bases, leaving 17 bases between the germline ends. The CDR3 is made up of 15 amino acids. CDR3 amino acids: CASSFRAGLWDEQYF. The CDR3 DNA reads TGTGCCAGCAGTTTTCGGGCAGGGCTGTGGGACGAGCAGTACTTC.

The chain joins TRBV2 to TRBJ2-3, with a weak D call TRBD1 (5 bases). V dropped 7 bases and J dropped 5 bases, with 19 bases sitting between them. The V gene's germline CDR1 is SNHLY and CDR2 FYNNEI. The CDR3 sequence is 15 residues long. For the CDR3, the DNA is TGTGCCAGCACTTACGACAGATCCTTAGGAGATACGCAGTATTTT. Translating it yields CASTYDRSLGDTQYF.

The chain employs TRBV6-5 and TRBJ1-5; D not certain. V was shortened by 2 bases and J by 3 bases, with 5 bases between the two germline ends. Germline values: CDR1 MNHEY, CDR2 SVGAGI. The CDR3 runs 13 residues. In DNA, the CDR3 is TGTGCCAGCAGTTACGGTCACAATCAGCCCCAGCATTTT. Amino acids: CASSYGHNQPQHF.

The chain is built from TRBV18 and TRBJ2-5; D is possibly TRBD1 (5 bases). Germline CDR1 and CDR2: KGHSH and LQKENI. V dropped 1 base and J dropped 4 bases, with 13 bases sitting between them. The CDR3 length is 15 residues. The CDR3 DNA follows: TGTGCCAGCTCACCACAGTCCAGGGCGAGAGAGACCCAGTACTTC. Translated, it gives CASSPQSRARETQYF.

The chain couples TRBV20-1 to TRBJ2-5; 13 positions match TRBD2. V lost 5 bases and J lost 4; bases outside the gene matches: 13. This CDR3 region has 17 residues. Germline loops: CDR1 DFQATT, CDR2 SNEGSKA (reference sequence). The CDR3 DNA follows: TGCAGTGCTTCCCACCAACTAGCGGGAGGGCCCGGAGAGACCCAGTACTTC. Residues: CSASHQLAGGPGETQYF.

The V call is TRBV20-1, the J call TRBJ2-3; D possibly corresponds to TRBD2 (6 bases). The V gene's germline CDR1 is DFQATT and CDR2 SNEGSKA (reference sequence). V lost 6 bases and J 8 bases, leaving 30 bases between the germline ends. The CDR3 spans 17 residues. The CDR3: CSAESAEEGQLAGTQYF. For the CDR3, the DNA is TGCAGTGCGGAAAGCGCAGAGGAGGGCCAATTGGCTGGTACGCAGTATTTT.

The gene calls are TRBV10-2 and TRBJ2-3; D ambiguous. The length of the CDR3 is 10 residues. CDR1 is WSHSY and CDR2 is SAAADI in the germline V gene. Trimming pared 8 bases from V and 5 bases from J, leaving 5 bases between. CDR3 residues: CASALDTQYF. The CDR3 DNA is TGCGCCAGCGCTTTAGATACGCAGTATTTT.